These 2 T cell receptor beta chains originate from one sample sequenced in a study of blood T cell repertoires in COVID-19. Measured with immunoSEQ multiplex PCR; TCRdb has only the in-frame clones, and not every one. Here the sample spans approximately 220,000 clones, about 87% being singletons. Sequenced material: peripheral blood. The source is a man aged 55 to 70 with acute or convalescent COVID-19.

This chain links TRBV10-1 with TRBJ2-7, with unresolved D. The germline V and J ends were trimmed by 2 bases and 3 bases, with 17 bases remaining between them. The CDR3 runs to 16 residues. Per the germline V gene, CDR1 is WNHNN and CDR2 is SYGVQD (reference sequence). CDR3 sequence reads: CASSEVSGQALYEQYF. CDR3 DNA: TGCGCCAGCAGTGAGGTTAGTGGGCAGGCCCTCTACGAGCAGTACTTC.

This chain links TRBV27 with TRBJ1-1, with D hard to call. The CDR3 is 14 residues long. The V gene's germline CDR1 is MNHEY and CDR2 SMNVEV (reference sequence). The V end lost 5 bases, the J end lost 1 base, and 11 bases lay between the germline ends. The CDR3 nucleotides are TGTGCCAGCAGTCCAGACTCGTGGAACACTGAAGCTTTCTTT. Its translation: CASSPDSWNTEAFF.